This T cell receptor beta chain comes out of a study of radiotherapy plus CTLA-4 blockade in lung cancer. Study-wide results and limits: It was early blood T cell clone dynamics, with interferon-beta, that reportedly best predicted response.

Trimming at V came to 1 base and at J to 5 bases, leaving 1 base not matched to a gene. The CDR3 has 16 amino acids. Germline V gene sequence: CDR1 MGHRA, CDR2 YSYEKL. On this clone itself: Its antigen remains unidentified.

This table comes from immunoSEQ multiplex PCR, and its TCRdb copy is limited to in-frame clones, with some not included. The sample has fewer than 50,000 clones; about 86% are singletons. Patients with chemo-refractory metastatic non-small-cell lung cancer received focal radiation plus CTLA-4 blockade with ipilimumab. The TCR sequence derives from a human donor with non-small cell lung cancer whose response to radiotherapy plus ipilimumab could not be evaluated. The chain couples TRBV4-1 to TRBJ2-3, with 15 nucleotides matching TRBD2. Source: peripheral blood, taken from a patient treated with radiotherapy plus ipilimumab. The CDR3 spells CASSQGTSGRVDTQYF. For the CDR3, the DNA is TGCGCCAGCAGCCAAGGGACTAGCGGGAGGGTAGATACGCAGTATTTT.